The present T cell receptor beta chain was sequenced within a study of blood T cell repertoires in COVID-19. The table came from immunoSEQ multiplex PCR; TCRdb's copy has only in-frame clones and leaves some out. The sample lists a few hundred thousand clones, 70% to 90% occurring once. This CDR3 is built from 14 residues. Germline values: CDR1 SGHNT, CDR2 YYREEE (reference sequence). The V gene lost 6 bases and the J gene lost 6 bases, with 18 bases spanning the gap. In terms of age and location, participants ranged from roughly 18 to 89 years and lived in about 25 US areas. Allocation to cohorts depended on clinical history reported by the participants.

The receptor was isolated from a woman aged 25 to 39 who had recovered from COVID-19. The V gene is TRBV5-4, the J gene TRBJ1-1, with D hard to call. The sample taken for sequencing was PBMCs or T cells enriched from blood (not recorded which). Here the CDR3 reads CASTNPKEGPEAFF. In nucleotides, the CDR3 is TGTGCCAGCACCAACCCTAAGGAGGGCCCTGAAGCTTTCTTT.